Below, 7 T cell receptor beta chains from the same sample are listed, as sequenced in a study of blood T cell repertoires in COVID-19. Only in-frame clones appear in the TCRdb table, and some are missing; sequencing was by immunoSEQ multiplex PCR. The table has 110,000 to 150,000 clones, 70% to 90% seen once; the top ten hold around 6.5%. Specimen: PBMCs or T cells enriched from blood (not recorded which). All receptors derive from a woman in her 40s who had recovered from COVID-19.

The J gene is TRBJ2-1, the V gene TRBV4-2; 14 nucleotides line up with TRBD2. V shed 4 bases and J 1 base; nucleotides not matched to a gene: 12. This CDR3 is built from 20 residues. Germline CDR1 and CDR2: LGHNA and YNFKEQ. The CDR3 nucleotides read TGTGCCAGCAGCCTCGGGGTGGGACTAGCGGGAGTGGGGTCCTACAATGAGCAGTTCTTC. Its protein is CASSLGVGLAGVGSYNEQFF.

This clone was counted only a few times. The chain joins TRBV18 to TRBJ2-5, with TRBD1 as a possible D gene (5 bases). The V end lost 3 bases, the J end lost 2 bases, and 22 bases lay between the germline ends. The CDR3 is made up of 18 amino acids. From germline, CDR1 is KGHSH and CDR2 LQKENI. The CDR3 is CASSPLPVKGHPQETQYF. The CDR3 nucleotides are TGTGCCAGCTCACCGTTGCCCGTTAAGGGGCATCCACAAGAGACCCAGTACTTC. The full variable domain, in which reference TRBV18 and TRBJ2-5 provide the parts outside the CDR3, is NAGVMQNPRHLVRRRGQEARLRCSPMKGHSHVYWYRQLPEEGLKFMVYLQKENIIDESGMPKERFSAEFPKEGPSILRIQQVVRGDSAAYFCASSPLPVKGHPQETQYFGPGTRLLVL.

J is TRBJ1-1 and V is TRBV10-3; tentatively, D is TRBD1 (5 bases). The CDR3 covers 12 residues. In germline, CDR1 is ENHRY, CDR2 SYGVKD. Deletions cut 5 bases from V and 3 bases from J, with 7 bases between. The CDR3 DNA follows: TGTGCCATCAGTCAGGGCGACACTGAAGCTTTCTTT. Its translation: CAISQGDTEAFF.

This chain uses TRBV30 with TRBJ1-1, with no clear D. CDR1 and CDR2 (germline): GTSNPN, SVGIG (reference sequence). Trimming pared 0 bases from V and 3 bases from J, leaving 8 bases between. The CDR3 spans 13 residues. CDR3 sequence: CAWSVYGDTEAFF. Here the CDR3 DNA reads TGTGCCTGGAGTGTATACGGAGACACTGAAGCTTTCTTT.

The chain couples TRBV19 to TRBJ1-3, with 8 bases aligning to TRBD1. Unmatched junction bases numbered 8, after V lost 3 bases and J lost 4 bases. Germline V gives CDR1 LNHDA, CDR2 SQIVND (reference sequence). The CDR3 contains 16 residues. CDR3 DNA: TGTGCCAGTAGTATGGGACAGGCCGCATTCGGAAACACCATATATTTT. This codes for CASSMGQAAFGNTIYF.

The rearrangement links TRBV2 to TRBJ2-5; TRBD2 agrees at 14 bases. The V gene end was trimmed by 6 bases and the J gene end by 5 bases; junction bases not matched to a gene: 5. Germline V lookup: CDR1 SNHLY, CDR2 FYNNEI. The CDR3 loop spans 15 amino acids. The CDR3 region is CASRSGLAGVETQYF. The CDR3 DNA reads as TGTGCCAGCAGATCGGGACTAGCGGGGGTTGAGACCCAGTACTTC.

This chain links TRBV21-1 with TRBJ2-1; the table gives TRBD1 as D, unverified against the DNA. TRBV21-1 is reported as a pseudogene. The CDR3 runs to 12 residues. DNA of the CDR3: TGTGCCAGCAGCGGGGCAATCAATGAGCAGTTCTTC. Its translation is CASSGAINEQFF.